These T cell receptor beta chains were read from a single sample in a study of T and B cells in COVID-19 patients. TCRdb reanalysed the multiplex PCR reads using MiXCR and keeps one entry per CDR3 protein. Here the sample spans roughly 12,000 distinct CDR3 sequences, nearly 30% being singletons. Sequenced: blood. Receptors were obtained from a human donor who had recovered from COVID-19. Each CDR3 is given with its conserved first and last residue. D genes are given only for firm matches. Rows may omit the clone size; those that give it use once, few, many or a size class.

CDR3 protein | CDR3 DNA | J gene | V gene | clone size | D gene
CASSQEYRYNEQFF | TGCGCCAGCAGCCAAGAGTATCGCTACAATGAGCAGTTCTTC | TRBJ2-1 | TRBV4-3 | once | NA
CASSIRAADTQYF | TGTGCCAGCTCGATCCGTGCTGCAGATACGCAGTATTTT | TRBJ2-3 | TRBV18 | few | NA
CATSGRIEGEPQHF | TGTGCCACCAGTGGCAGGATCGAGGGGGAGCCCCAGCATTTT | TRBJ1-5 | TRBV24-1 | NA | NA
CSARPRMESTRSRWNEQFF | TGCAGTGCTAGACCCAGGATGGAAAGTACTAGGAGTCGGTGGAATGAGCAGTTCTTC | TRBJ2-1 | TRBV20-1 | NA | NA
CASSWTRSKPQHF | TGTGCCAGCAGCTGGACCCGGTCAAAGCCCCAGCATTTT | TRBJ1-5 | TRBV5-6 | NA | NA
CASSSRQNEKLFF | TGTGCCAGCAGTTCTCGGCAGAATGAAAAACTGTTTTTT | TRBJ1-4 | TRBV6-6 | NA | NA
CASSKGTGAGYTF | TGTGCCAGCAGCAAAGGGACAGGGGCGGGCTACACCTTC | TRBJ1-2 | TRBV5-5 | NA | TRBD1
CASSYSSGVPYEQYF | TGTGCCAGCAGTTACTCATCAGGGGTCCCCTACGAGCAGTACTTC | TRBJ2-7 | TRBV6-2/TRBV6-3 | NA | NA
CASSFRTSSIIGQYF | TGTGCCAGCAGCTTCCGGACCTCATCTATTATCGGCCAGTACTTC | TRBJ2-5 | TRBV5-8 | NA | NA
CASSLTAMNTEAFF | TGTGCCAGCAGCTTGACAGCCATGAACACTGAAGCTTTCTTT | TRBJ1-1 | TRBV7-9 | few | NA
CASSSERGGYTF | TGTGCCAGCTCATCCGAAAGGGGCGGCTACACCTTC | TRBJ1-2 | TRBV18 | many | NA
CASSTSGGPYEQYF | TGTGCCAGTAGTACGTCTGGCGGGCCCTACGAGCAGTACTTC | TRBJ2-7 | TRBV19 | medium-sized | NA
CASSYHRGQYEQYF | TGTGCCAGCAGTTACCACAGGGGGCAGTACGAGCAGTACTTC | TRBJ2-7 | TRBV6-1 | few | TRBD1
CASSYNGDQPQHF | TGTGCCAGCAGTTACAACGGAGATCAGCCCCAGCATTTT | TRBJ1-5 | TRBV6-5 | many | NA
CASSPTWPGELFF | TGTGCCAGCAGCCCCACATGGCCGGGGGAGCTGTTTTTT | TRBJ2-2 | TRBV7-3 | few | NA
CASSLDGTSTDTQYF | TGTGCCAGCAGTTTAGACGGGACTAGCACAGATACGCAGTATTTT | TRBJ2-3 | TRBV12-3/TRBV12-4 | few | NA
CASSPSRSRGWETQYF | TGTGCCAGCAGCCCCTCGCGAAGCAGGGGCTGGGAGACCCAGTACTTC | TRBJ2-5 | TRBV5-4 | many | NA
CASSQDTGSDSLFSSYNEQFF | TGCGCCAGCAGCCAAGATACCGGTTCGGACAGCCTCTTTAGCTCCTACAATGAGCAGTTCTTC | TRBJ2-1 | TRBV11-1 | few | NA
CASSPIAGGSNEQFF | TGTGCCAGCTCACCCATAGCGGGCGGGTCCAATGAGCAGTTCTTC | TRBJ2-1 | TRBV18 | medium-sized | TRBD2
CASSSGDHFENEQFF | TGTGCCAGCAGCTCCGGGGACCATTTTGAAAATGAGCAGTTCTTC | TRBJ2-1 | TRBV5-4 | few | NA
CASRRYRGSEAFF | TGTGCCAGCAGGCGATACAGGGGTTCTGAAGCTTTCTTT | TRBJ1-1 | TRBV6-2/TRBV6-3 | few | TRBD1
CSASPWVATGELFF | TGCAGTGCGAGCCCGTGGGTGGCTACCGGGGAGCTGTTTTTT | TRBJ2-2 | TRBV20-1 | once | NA
CAWSRLAGAVDTQYF | TGTGCCTGGAGTAGACTAGCGGGAGCTGTGGATACGCAGTATTTT | TRBJ2-3 | TRBV30 | many | TRBD2
CASFSDRGIRTQYF | TGTGCCAGCTTCTCCGACCGGGGGATTCGGACCCAGTACTTC | TRBJ2-5 | TRBV12-3/TRBV12-4 | few | NA
CASSRPYNEQFF | TGTGCCAGCAGCCGGCCCTACAATGAGCAGTTCTTC | TRBJ2-1 | TRBV5-6 | many | NA
CASSYSGVAGTEAFF | TGTGCCAGCAGTTACTCGGGTGTCGCGGGCACTGAAGCTTTCTTT | TRBJ1-1 | TRBV6-2/TRBV6-3 | once | NA
CARDSGVADTQYF | TGTGCCCGGGACTCGGGAGTGGCAGATACGCAGTATTTT | TRBJ2-3 | TRBV30 | many | NA
CASSEITGNRDNEQFF | TGCGCCAGCAGCGAAATTACAGGGAACAGGGACAATGAGCAGTTCTTC | TRBJ2-1 | TRBV4-3 | few | NA
CASNLAGGYNEQFF | TGTGCCAGTAATCTTGCGGGAGGGTACAATGAGCAGTTCTTC | TRBJ2-1 | TRBV19 | many | TRBD2
CASSYSSFLGSPLHF | TGTGCCAGCAGTTACTCTTCATTCTTAGGGTCACCCCTCCACTTT | TRBJ1-6 | TRBV6-5 | NA | NA
CASIFSGSASYEQYF | TGTGCCAGCATTTTCAGCGGGTCCGCTTCTTACGAGCAGTACTTC | TRBJ2-7 | TRBV28 | NA | NA
CASSLVPSGQETQYF | TGTGCCAGCAGCTTAGTTCCTAGCGGACAAGAGACCCAGTACTTC | TRBJ2-5 | TRBV7-9 | NA | TRBD2
CASSSTPGTGNQPQHF | TGTGCCAGCAGCTCTACCCCGGGGACTGGGAATCAGCCCCAGCATTTT | TRBJ1-5 | TRBV7-2 | few | NA
CASSDGQGANGYTF | TGTGCCAGCAGTGACGGACAGGGGGCAAATGGCTACACCTTC | TRBJ1-2 | TRBV6-4 | NA | TRBD1
CASSHDWSEPINTEAFF | TGTGCCAGCAGCCACGACTGGAGTGAGCCGATCAACACTGAAGCTTTCTTT | TRBJ1-1 | TRBV7-2 | once | NA
CASSSRIALNQPQHF | TGTGCCAGCAGTTCCCGGATCGCCTTAAATCAGCCCCAGCATTTT | TRBJ1-5 | TRBV12-3/TRBV12-4 | NA | NA